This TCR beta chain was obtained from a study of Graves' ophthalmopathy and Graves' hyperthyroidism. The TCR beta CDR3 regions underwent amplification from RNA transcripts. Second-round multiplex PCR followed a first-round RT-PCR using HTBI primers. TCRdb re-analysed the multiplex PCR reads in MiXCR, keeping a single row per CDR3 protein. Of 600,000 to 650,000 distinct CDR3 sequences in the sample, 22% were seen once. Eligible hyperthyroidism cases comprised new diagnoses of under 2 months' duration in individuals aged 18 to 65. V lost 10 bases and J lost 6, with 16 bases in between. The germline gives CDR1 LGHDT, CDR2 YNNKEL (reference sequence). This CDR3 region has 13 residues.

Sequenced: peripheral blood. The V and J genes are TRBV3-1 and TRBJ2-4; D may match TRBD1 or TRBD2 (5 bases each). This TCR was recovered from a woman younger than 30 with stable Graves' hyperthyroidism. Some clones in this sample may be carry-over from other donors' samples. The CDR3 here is CATRAWDGNIQYF. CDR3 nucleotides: TGTGCCACCAGAGCGTGGGACGGAAACATTCAGTACTTC.